This T cell receptor beta chain was retrieved from a study of control samples from healthy donors and cancer patients. Only a few counts were recorded for this clone. Trimming pared 0 bases from V and 7 bases from J, leaving 12 bases between. Looked up from germline, CDR1 is MNHEY and CDR2 is SMNVEV (reference sequence). The CDR3 is made up of 14 amino acids. Sequenced by immunoSEQ multiplex PCR; TCRdb stores in-frame clones only, minus some. This sample has roughly 120,000 clones; roughly 90% occur once, and the top ten carry less than 40%. The J gene is TRBJ1-2, the V gene TRBV27; no clear D gene. The receptor was isolated from a man between 50 and 59 years old in good health. The material sequenced was blood. The DNA of the CDR3 is TGTGCCAGCAGTTTATCGGGAACGACGCGTGGCTACACCTTC. Translating gives CASSLSGTTRGYTF.